These T cell receptor beta chains were read from a single sample in a study of blood T cell repertoires in COVID-19. Libraries were prepared by immunoSEQ multiplex PCR; TCRdb keeps only in-frame clonotypes and omits some of them. Of approximately 150,000 clones in the sample, around 84% are singletons; the top ten hold roughly 19%. Sequenced input: peripheral blood. The source is a woman of 80 years or more with acute or convalescent COVID-19. The CDR3 runs from the conserved cysteine through the conserved F or W. D genes are given only for firm matches. The size field is filled for only some rows; it gives once, few, many or a size class.

CDR3aa: CASSPMGLAGRETQYF
CDR3nt: TGTGCCAGCTCACCCATGGGACTAGCGGGGAGAGAGACCCAGTACTTC
d_gene: TRBD2
j_gene: TRBJ2-5
abundance: -
v_gene: TRBV18

CDR3aa: CASNRQGHNYGYTF
CDR3nt: TGTGCCAGTAACCGACAGGGTCATAACTATGGCTACACCTTC
d_gene: TRBD1
j_gene: TRBJ1-2
abundance: -
v_gene: TRBV19

CDR3aa: CASRSRREQYF
CDR3nt: TGTGCCAGCAGAAGCAGGCGCGAGCAGTACTTC
d_gene: -
j_gene: TRBJ2-7
abundance: -
v_gene: TRBV27

CDR3aa: CASTFSTSGTDTQYF
CDR3nt: TGTGCCAGCACCTTCTCGACTAGCGGCACAGATACGCAGTATTTT
d_gene: TRBD2
j_gene: TRBJ2-3
abundance: -
v_gene: TRBV5-6

CDR3aa: CASSLALAGVTITDTQYF
CDR3nt: TGCGCCAGCAGCTTGGCATTAGCGGGAGTCACTATAACAGATACGCAGTATTTT
d_gene: TRBD2
j_gene: TRBJ2-3
abundance: -
v_gene: TRBV5-1

CDR3aa: CASSQAGRVNEQYF
CDR3nt: TGTGCCAGCAGCCAAGCTGGCAGGGTCAACGAGCAGTACTTC
d_gene: -
j_gene: TRBJ2-7
abundance: many
v_gene: TRBV3-1/TRBV3-2

CDR3aa: CSASGAPEGGYTF
CDR3nt: TGCAGTGCTAGTGGAGCCCCGGAGGGTGGCTACACCTTC
d_gene: -
j_gene: TRBJ1-2
abundance: few
v_gene: TRBV20-1

CDR3aa: CASSRGTGETGELFF
CDR3nt: TGTGCCAGCAGCCGAGGGACAGGGGAGACCGGGGAGCTGTTTTTT
d_gene: TRBD1
j_gene: TRBJ2-2
abundance: -
v_gene: TRBV11-3

CDR3aa: CASSYTSGGEQFF
CDR3nt: TGTGCCAGCAGTTACACTAGCGGGGGTGAGCAGTTCTTC
d_gene: TRBD2
j_gene: TRBJ2-1
abundance: few
v_gene: TRBV6-6

CDR3aa: CASSQQGEQFF
CDR3nt: TGTGCCAGCTCCCAACAGGGGGAGCAGTTCTTC
d_gene: TRBD1
j_gene: TRBJ2-1
abundance: few
v_gene: TRBV18